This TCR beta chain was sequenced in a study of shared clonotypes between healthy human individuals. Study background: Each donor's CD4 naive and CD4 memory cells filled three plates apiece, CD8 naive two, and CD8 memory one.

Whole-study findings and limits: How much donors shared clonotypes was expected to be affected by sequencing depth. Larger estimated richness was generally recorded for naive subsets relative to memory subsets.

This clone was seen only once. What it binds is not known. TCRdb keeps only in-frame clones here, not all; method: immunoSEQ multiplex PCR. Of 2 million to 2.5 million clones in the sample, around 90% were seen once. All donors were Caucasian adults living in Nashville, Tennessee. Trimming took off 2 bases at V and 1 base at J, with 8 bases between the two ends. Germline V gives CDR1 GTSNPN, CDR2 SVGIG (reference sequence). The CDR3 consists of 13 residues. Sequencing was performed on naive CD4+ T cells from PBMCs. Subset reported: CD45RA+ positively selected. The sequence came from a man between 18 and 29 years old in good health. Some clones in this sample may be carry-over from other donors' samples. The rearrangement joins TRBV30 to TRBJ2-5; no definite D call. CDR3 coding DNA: TGTGCCTGGAGTTCTGTGTTCCAAGAGACCCAGTACTTC. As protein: CAWSSVFQETQYF.